This T cell receptor (beta chain) was recorded in a study of blood T cell repertoires in COVID-19. Original processing methods: Quantification of nucleated cells was approximated via reference gene primer amplification. Libraries were prepared by immunoSEQ multiplex PCR; TCRdb keeps only in-frame clonotypes and omits some of them. The V and J calls and clone size come from that table; D and trimming were worked out from the DNA. In the table there are some 130,000 clones, approximately 85% of which are singletons. The TCR comes from a man aged 80 or over with acute or convalescent COVID-19. Sequencing was carried out using peripheral blood.

CDR3 protein: CARDRDWGYGYTF. The DNA of the CDR3 is TGTGCCAGGGACAGGGATTGGGGCTATGGCTACACCTTC. The J gene is TRBJ1-2, the V gene TRBV5-8; 8 bases align to TRBD1. This CDR3 contains 13 residues. Trimming cost V 8 bases and J 4 bases; bases outside gene matches: 7. In germline, CDR1 is SGHTS, CDR2 YDEGEE.